Sequencing of this T cell receptor beta chain was carried out in a study of shared clonotypes between healthy human individuals. About the research overall: Each donor contributed plates that comprised three CD4 naive, three CD4 memory, two CD8 naive and one CD8 memory.

Deep level was the assay's run setting. The protocol was immunoSEQ multiplex PCR, while the TCRdb copy is restricted to in-frame clones and leaves out a portion. The sample has roughly 2.1 million clones, about 92% seen once; the top ten hold roughly 1.7%. The V segment lost 7 bases and the J segment 2 bases; nucleotides outside the gene matches: 6. Looked up from germline, CDR1 is SGHDT and CDR2 is YYEEEE. The CDR3 spans 14 residues. Terminally differentiated effector memory CD45RA+ cells were excluded from the naive CD8 cells, which were CD45RO-negative and positively selected for CCR7. Material: naive CD8+ T cells from PBMCs. This sequence was found in a man in his late teens or twenties in good health. Some clones in this sample may be carry-over from other donors' samples. The rearrangement links TRBV5-6 to TRBJ2-3, with TRBD1 identical over 8 bases. In nucleotides, the CDR3 is TGTGCCAGCCTCCGGGACAGGAACACAGATACGCAGTATTTT. Protein: CASLRDRNTDTQYF.